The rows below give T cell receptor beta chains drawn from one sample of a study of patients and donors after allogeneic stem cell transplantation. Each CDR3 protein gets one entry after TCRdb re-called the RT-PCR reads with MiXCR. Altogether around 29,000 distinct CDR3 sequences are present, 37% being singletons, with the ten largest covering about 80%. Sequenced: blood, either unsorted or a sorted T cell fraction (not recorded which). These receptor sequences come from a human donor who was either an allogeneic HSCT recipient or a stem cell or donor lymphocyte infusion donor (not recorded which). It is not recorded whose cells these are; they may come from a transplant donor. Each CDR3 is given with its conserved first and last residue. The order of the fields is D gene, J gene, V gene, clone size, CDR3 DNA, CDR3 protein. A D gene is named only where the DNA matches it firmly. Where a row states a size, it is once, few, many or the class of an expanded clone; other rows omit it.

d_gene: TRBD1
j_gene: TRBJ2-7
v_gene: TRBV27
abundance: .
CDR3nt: TGTGCCAGCAGTTTAGAGGGGACAGGGCTCGTGTACGAGCAGTACTTC
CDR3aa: CASSLEGTGLVYEQYF

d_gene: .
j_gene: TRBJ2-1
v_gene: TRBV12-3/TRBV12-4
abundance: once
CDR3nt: TGTGCCAGCAGTTTCGGAGAGAATGAGCAGTTCTTC
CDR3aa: CASSFGENEQFF

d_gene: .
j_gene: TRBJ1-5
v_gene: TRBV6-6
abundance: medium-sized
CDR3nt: TGTGCCAGCAGTTTGGGGGACGATAGCAATCAGCCCCAGCATTTT
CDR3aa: CASSLGDDSNQPQHF

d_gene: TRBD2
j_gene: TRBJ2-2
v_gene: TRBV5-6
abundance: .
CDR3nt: TGTGCCAGCAGCTTACCTAGCGGGGCCACCGGGGAGCTGTTTTTT
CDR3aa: CASSLPSGATGELFF

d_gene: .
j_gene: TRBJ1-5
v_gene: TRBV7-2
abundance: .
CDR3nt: TGTGCCAGCAGCTTAGCGCGTAGTCAGCCCCAGCATTTT
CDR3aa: CASSLARSQPQHF

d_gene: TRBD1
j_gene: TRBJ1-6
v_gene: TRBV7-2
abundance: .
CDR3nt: TGTGCCAGCAACCGGGGACAGGGGAGTTCACCCCTCCACTTT
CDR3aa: CASNRGQGSSPLHF

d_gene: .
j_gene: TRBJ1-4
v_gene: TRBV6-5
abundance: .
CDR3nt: TGTGCCAGCAGTTACCTCAGAACCGGCGGGAGAAAACTGTTTTTT
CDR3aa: CASSYLRTGGRKLFF

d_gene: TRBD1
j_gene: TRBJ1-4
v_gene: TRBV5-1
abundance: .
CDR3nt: TGCGCCAGCAGCTTGGGACAGGGAGCTGAAAAACTGTTTTTT
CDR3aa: CASSLGQGAEKLFF

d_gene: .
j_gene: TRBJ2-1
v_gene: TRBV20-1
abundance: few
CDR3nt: TGCAGTGCTAGAGTGGCGTTTAATGAGCAGTTCTTC
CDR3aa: CSARVAFNEQFF

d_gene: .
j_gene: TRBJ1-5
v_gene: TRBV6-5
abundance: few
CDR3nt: TGTGCCAGCAGTTACTCGCGGGGGGGAGATCAGCCCCAGCATTTT
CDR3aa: CASSYSRGGDQPQHF

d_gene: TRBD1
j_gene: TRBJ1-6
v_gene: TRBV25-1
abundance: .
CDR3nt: TGTGCCAGCGCCGGCGAGGGGGCTAATTCACCCCTCCACTTT
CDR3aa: CASAGEGANSPLHF

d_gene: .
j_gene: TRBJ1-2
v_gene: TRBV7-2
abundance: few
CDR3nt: TGTGCCAGCAGCCCGGCAACAGTTTCTAACTATGGCTACACCTTC
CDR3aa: CASSPATVSNYGYTF

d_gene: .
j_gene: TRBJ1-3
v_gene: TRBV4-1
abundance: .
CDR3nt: TGCGCCAGCAGCCAAGACGGGGTTGCTGGAAACACCATATATTTT
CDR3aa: CASSQDGVAGNTIYF

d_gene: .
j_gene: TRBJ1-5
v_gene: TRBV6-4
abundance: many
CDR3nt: TGTGCCAGGCCTAGACAGACAAATCAGCCCCAGCATTTT
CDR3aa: CARPRQTNQPQHF

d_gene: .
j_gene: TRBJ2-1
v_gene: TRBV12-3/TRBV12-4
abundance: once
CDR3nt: TGTGCCAGCAGTTCTTGGATTAACAATGAGCAGTTCTTC
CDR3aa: CASSSWINNEQFF

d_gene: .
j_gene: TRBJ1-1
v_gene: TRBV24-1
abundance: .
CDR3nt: TGTGCCACCAGTGATTCGGGAAAGAACACTGAAGCTTTCTTT
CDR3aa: CATSDSGKNTEAFF

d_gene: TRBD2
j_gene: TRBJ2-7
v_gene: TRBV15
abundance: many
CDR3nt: TGTGCCACCAGCAGACAACCCGGGACTAGCGGGAGGATCTACGAGCAGTACTTC
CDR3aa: CATSRQPGTSGRIYEQYF

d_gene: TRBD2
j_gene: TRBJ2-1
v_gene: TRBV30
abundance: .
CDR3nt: TGTGCCTGGTATCTGACTAGCGGTCGGGAGACCTACAATGAGCAGTTCTTC
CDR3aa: CAWYLTSGRETYNEQFF

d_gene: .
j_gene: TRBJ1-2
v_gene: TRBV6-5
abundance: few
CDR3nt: TGTGCCAGCAGTTACTCGAACTATGGCTACACCTTC
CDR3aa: CASSYSNYGYTF

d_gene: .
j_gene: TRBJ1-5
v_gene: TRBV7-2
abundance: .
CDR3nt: TGTGCCAGCAGCTTAAGAGGGCGGGATCAGCCCCAGCATTTT
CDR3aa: CASSLRGRDQPQHF

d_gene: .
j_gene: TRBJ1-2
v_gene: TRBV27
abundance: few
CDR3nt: TGTGCCAGCAGTAGCAGCGGCTATGGCTACACCTTC
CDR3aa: CASSSSGYGYTF

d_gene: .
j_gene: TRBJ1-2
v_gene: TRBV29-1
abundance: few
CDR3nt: TGCAGCGTCCGGGACACCCGATTAGGAGGCTACACCTTC
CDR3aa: CSVRDTRLGGYTF

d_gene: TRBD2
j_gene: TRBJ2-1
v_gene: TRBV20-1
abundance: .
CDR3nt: TGCAGTGCTAGAGGGCGCCGGACTAGCGGGAGTCGGAATGAGCAGTTCTTC
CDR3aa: CSARGRRTSGSRNEQFF

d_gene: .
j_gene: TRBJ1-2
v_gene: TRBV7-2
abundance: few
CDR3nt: TGTGCCAGCAGCCTAACAGGAACTGGCTACACCTTC
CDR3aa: CASSLTGTGYTF

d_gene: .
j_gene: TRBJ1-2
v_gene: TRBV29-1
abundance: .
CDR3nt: TGCAGCGCCCTGACCGGTTATGGCTACACCTTC
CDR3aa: CSALTGYGYTF

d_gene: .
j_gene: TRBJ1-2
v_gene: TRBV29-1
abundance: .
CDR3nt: TGCAGCGTTGAAGATCCGCAGGGCCCGAGGTCTGGCTACACCTTC
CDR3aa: CSVEDPQGPRSGYTF

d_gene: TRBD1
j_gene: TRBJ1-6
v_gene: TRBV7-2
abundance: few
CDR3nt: TGTGCCAGCACCCGACAGGGGTATTCACCCCTCCACTTT
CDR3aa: CASTRQGYSPLHF

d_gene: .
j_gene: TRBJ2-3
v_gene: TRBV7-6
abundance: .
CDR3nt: TGTGCCAGCAGCTTAATCTCTCGTGATACGCAGTATTTT
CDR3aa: CASSLISRDTQYF

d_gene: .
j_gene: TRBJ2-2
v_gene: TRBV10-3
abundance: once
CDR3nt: TGTGCCATCAGTGATAGTCAGGGGGAGCTGTTTTTT
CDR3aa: CAISDSQGELFF

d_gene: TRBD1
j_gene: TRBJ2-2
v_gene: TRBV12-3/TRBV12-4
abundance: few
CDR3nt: TGTGCCAGCAGTCTTGGACAGGGTAGCACCGGGGAGCTGTTTTTT
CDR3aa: CASSLGQGSTGELFF

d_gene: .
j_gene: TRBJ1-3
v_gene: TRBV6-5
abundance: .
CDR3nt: TGTGCCAGCAGGCTCAAGTGGCCCTCTGGAAACACCATATATTTT
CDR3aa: CASRLKWPSGNTIYF

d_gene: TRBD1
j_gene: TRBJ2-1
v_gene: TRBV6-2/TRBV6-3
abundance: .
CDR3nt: TGTGCCAGCAGTTACCCCAGACAGGGGGCTCGGAATGAGCAGTTCTTC
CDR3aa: CASSYPRQGARNEQFF

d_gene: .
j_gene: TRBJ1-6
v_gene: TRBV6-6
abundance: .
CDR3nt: TGTGCCAGCACAATAGGGGTTTCACCCCTCCACTTT
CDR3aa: CASTIGVSPLHF

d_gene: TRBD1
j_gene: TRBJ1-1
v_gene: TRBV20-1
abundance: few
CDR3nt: TGCAGTGCCTCACAAGGACAGGGTGGCACTGAAGCTTTCTTT
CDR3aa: CSASQGQGGTEAFF

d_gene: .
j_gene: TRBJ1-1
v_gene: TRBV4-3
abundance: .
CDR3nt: TGCGCCAGCAGCCAAGATACGCCTCACCGGGAAACTGAAGCTTTCTTT
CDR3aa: CASSQDTPHRETEAFF

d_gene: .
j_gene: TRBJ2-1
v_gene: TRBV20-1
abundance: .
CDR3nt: TGCAGTGCTAGCTCCTACAATGAGCAGTTCTTC
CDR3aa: CSASSYNEQFF

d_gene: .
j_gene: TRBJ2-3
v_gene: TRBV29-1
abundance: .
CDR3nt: TGCAGCGTTCCGACAGAAAGCACAGATACGCAGTATTTT
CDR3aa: CSVPTESTDTQYF

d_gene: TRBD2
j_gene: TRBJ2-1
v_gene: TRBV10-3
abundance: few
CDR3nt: TGTGCCATCAGTGAGTCGCTAGCGGGAGGGCACAATGAGCAGTTCTTC
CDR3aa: CAISESLAGGHNEQFF

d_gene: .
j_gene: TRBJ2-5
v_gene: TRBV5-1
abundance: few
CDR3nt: TGCGCCAGCAGCTTGGCCCCCCAGGGCGCCCAAGAGACCCAGTACTTC
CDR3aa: CASSLAPQGAQETQYF

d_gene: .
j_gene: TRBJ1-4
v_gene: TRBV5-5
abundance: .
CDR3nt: TGTGCCAGCAGCTTGGGGCGGAATGAAAAACTGTTTTTT
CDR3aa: CASSLGRNEKLFF

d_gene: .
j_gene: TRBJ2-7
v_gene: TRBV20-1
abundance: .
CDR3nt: TGCAGTGCGGACCCGACTGGTGATACGATAGGGCAGTACTTC
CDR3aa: CSADPTGDTIGQYF

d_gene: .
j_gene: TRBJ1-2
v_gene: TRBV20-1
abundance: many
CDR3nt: TGCAGTGCTAGAGATACCCCTGGGTATGGCTACACCTTC
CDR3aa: CSARDTPGYGYTF

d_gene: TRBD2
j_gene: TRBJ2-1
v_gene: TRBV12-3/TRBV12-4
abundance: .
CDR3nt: TGTGCCAGCAGCTCCAGCGGGAGTTCCCAGTTCTTC
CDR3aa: CASSSSGSSQFF

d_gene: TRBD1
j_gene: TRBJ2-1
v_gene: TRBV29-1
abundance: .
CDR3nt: TGCAGCGTTGCCGGGACAGGGGGGAACAATGAGCAGTTCTTC
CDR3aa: CSVAGTGGNNEQFF

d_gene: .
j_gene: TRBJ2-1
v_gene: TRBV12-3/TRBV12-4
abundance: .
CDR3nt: TGTGCCAGCCAACAAGACGGGAATCCTTACAATGAGCAGTTCTTC
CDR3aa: CASQQDGNPYNEQFF

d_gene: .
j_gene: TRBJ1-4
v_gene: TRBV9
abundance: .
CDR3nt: TGTGCCAGCAGCGTAGATGGAGAAAAACTGTTTTTT
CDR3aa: CASSVDGEKLFF

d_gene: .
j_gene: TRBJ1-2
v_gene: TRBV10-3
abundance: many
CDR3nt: TGTGCCATCAGTGAATACCGGGACACTTCTCTCTATGGCTACACCTTC
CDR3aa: CAISEYRDTSLYGYTF

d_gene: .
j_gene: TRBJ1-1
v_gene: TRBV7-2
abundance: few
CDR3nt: TGTGCCAGCAGCTTACAGGGAAACCCTGAAGCTTTCTTT
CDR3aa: CASSLQGNPEAFF

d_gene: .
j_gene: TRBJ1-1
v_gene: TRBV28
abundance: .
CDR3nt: TGTGCCAGCAGTTTCCCCGGGGGCGGGAGCACTGAAGCTTTCTTT
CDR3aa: CASSFPGGGSTEAFF

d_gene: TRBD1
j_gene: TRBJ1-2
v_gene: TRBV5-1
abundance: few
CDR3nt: TGCGCCAGCAGCTTCGGGACAGGCAAATCCTCGAGCGGCTACACCTTC
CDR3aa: CASSFGTGKSSSGYTF

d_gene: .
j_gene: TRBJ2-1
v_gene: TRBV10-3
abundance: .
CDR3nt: TGTGCCATCATGCAGGGTTGGGATGAGCAGTTCTTC
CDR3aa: CAIMQGWDEQFF

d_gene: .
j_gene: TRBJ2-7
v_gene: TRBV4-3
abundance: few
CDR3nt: TGCGCCAGCAGCCAAGATTCGGAGGGGAAGGCTTCCTACGAGCAGTACTTC
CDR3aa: CASSQDSEGKASYEQYF

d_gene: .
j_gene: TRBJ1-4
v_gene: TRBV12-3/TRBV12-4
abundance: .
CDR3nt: TGTGCCAGCACCTCTTGGAACTCCGTTAATGAAAAACTGTTTTTT
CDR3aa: CASTSWNSVNEKLFF

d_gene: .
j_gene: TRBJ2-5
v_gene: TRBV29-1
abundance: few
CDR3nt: TGCAGCGTTGGATGGGGGAGACAAGAGACCCAGTACTTC
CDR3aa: CSVGWGRQETQYF

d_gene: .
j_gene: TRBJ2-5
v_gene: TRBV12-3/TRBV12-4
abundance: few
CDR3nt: TGTGCCAGCAGTTTAACCCTAGCGATGAAACAGACCCAGTACTTC
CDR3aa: CASSLTLAMKQTQYF

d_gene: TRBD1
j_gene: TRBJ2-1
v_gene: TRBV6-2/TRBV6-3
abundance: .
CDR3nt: TGTGCCAGCAGTTCTCGAGACAGGGGAGGCTATGAGCAGTTCTTC
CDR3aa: CASSSRDRGGYEQFF

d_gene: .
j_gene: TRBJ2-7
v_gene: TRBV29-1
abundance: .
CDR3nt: TGCAGCGTTCCCCCAGAGTACGAGCAGTACTTC
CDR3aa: CSVPPEYEQYF

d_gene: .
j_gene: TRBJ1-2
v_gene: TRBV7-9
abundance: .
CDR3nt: TGTGCCAGCGACAAATCCCTCTATGGCTACACCTTC
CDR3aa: CASDKSLYGYTF

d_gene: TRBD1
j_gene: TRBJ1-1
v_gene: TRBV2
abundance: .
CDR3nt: TGTGCCAGCAGCGTGACAGGGGGCGGGAACACTGAAGCTTTCTTT
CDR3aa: CASSVTGGGNTEAFF

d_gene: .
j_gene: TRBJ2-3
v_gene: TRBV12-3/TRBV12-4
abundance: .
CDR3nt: TGTGCCAGCAGTTTCTACCAGGTCGGTACGCAGTATTTT
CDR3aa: CASSFYQVGTQYF